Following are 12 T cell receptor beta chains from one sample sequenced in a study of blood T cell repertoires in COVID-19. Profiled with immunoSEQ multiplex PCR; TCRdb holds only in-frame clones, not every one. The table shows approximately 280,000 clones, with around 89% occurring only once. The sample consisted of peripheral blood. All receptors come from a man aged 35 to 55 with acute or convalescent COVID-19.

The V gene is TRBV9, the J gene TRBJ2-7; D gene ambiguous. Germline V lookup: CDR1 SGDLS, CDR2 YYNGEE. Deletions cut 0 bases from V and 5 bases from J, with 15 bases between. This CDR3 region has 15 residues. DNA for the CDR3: TGTGCCAGCAGCGTAGAGACTGCCGCCTTCCACGAGCAGTACTTC. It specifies CASSVETAAFHEQYF.

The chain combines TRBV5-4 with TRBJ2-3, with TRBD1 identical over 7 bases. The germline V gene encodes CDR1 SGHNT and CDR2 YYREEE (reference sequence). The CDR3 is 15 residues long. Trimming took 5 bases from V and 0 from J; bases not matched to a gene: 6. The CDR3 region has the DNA TGTGCCAGCAGTGGGACAGCCTCTAGCACAGATACGCAGTATTTT. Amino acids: CASSGTASSTDTQYF.

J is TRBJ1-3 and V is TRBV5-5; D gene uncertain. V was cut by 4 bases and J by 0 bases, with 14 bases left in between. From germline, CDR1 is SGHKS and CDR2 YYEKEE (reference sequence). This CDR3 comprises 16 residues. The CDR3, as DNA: TGTGCCAGCAGCATTAGTCCCGGGGTCTCTGGAAACACCATATATTTT. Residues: CASSISPGVSGNTIYF.

The CDR3: CAWSDQLSLHF. The CDR3 DNA follows: TGTGCCTGGAGTGATCAGTTGTCCCTCCACTTT. The genes are TRBV30 and TRBJ1-6, with no clear D. With 1 base removed from V and 14 bases from J, the gap between germline ends came to 9 bases. Germline V gene sequence: CDR1 GTSNPN, CDR2 SVGIG (reference sequence). This CDR3 is 11 amino acids long.

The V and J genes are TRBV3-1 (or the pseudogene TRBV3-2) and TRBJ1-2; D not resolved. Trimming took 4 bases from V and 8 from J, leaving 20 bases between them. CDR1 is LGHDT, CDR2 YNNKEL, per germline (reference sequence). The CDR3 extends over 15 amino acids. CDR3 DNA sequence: TGTGCCAGCAGCCCCCGGTTAGCTCTAGGTAAGGGCTACACCTTC. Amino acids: CASSPRLALGKGYTF.

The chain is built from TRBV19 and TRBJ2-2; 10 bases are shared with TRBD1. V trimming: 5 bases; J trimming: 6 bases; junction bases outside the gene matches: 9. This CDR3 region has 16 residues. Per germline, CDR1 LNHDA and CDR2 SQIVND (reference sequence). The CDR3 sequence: CASSPGTGDPPGELFF. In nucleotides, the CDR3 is TGTGCCAGTAGTCCCGGGACAGGGGACCCTCCCGGGGAGCTGTTTTTT.

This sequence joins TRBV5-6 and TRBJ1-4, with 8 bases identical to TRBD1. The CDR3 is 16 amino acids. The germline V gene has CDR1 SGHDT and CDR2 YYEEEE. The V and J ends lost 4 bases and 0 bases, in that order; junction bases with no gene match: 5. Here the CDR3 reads CASSLLTGATNEKLFF. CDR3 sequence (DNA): TGTGCCAGCAGCCTATTGACAGGGGCAACTAATGAAAAACTGTTTTTT.

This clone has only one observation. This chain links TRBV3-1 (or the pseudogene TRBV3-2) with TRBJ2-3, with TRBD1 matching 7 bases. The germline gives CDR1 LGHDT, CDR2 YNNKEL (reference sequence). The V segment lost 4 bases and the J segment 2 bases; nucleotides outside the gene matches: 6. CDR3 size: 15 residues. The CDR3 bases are TGTGCCAGCAGCCCCGGACAGGCCACCACAGATACGCAGTATTTT. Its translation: CASSPGQATTDTQYF.

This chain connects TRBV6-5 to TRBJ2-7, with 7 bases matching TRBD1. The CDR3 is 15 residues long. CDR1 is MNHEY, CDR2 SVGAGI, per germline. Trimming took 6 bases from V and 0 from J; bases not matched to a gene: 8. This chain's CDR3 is CASSRGQPSSYEQYF. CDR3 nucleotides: TGTGCCAGCAGCCGGGGACAGCCGAGCTCCTACGAGCAGTACTTC.

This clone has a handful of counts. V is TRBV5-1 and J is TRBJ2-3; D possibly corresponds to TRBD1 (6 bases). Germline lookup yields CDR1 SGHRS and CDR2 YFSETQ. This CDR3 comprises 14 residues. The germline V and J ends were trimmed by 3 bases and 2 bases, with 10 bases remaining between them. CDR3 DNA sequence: TGCGCCAGCAGCTACCAGGGGAACACAGATACGCAGTATTTT. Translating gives CASSYQGNTDTQYF.

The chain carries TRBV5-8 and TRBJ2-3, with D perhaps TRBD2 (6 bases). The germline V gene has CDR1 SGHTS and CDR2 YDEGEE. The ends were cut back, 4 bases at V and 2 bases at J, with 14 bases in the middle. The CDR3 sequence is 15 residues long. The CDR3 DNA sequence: TGTGCCAGCAGCCGGTCGGGGGAACCCACAGATACGCAGTATTTT. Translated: CASSRSGEPTDTQYF.

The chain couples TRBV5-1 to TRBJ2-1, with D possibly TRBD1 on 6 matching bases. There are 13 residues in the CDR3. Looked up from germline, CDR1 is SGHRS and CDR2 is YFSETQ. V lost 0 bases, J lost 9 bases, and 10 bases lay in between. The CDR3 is CASSLELGAEQFF. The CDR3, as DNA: TGCGCCAGCAGCTTGGAACTGGGGGCTGAGCAGTTCTTC.